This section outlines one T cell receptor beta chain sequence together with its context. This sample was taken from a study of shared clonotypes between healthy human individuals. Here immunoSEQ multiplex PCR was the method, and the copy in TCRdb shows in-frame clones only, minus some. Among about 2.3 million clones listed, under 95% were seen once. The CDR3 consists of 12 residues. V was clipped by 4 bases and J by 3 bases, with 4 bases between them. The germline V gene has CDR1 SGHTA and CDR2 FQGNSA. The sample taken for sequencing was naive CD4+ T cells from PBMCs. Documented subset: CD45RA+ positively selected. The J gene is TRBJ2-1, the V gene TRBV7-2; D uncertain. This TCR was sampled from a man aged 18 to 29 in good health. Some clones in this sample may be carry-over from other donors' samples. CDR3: CASSWDYNEQFF. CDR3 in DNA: TGTGCCAGCAGCTGGGACTACAATGAGCAGTTCTTC.